Below, 9 T cell receptor beta chains from the same sample are listed, as sequenced in a study of identical twins. TCRdb reprocessed the 5' RACE reads via MiXCR and lists one record per CDR3 protein. This table has some 200,000 distinct CDR3 sequences, more than 6.5% appearing once. These data were also reused for a study on yellow fever vaccine responses in identical twins.

Sequenced input: memory (CD45RO+) T cells sorted from blood. These receptors were taken from a young woman in good health.

The rearrangement links TRBV18 to TRBJ2-1; TRBD2 aligns across 11 bases. Trimming removed 3 bases from V and 3 bases from J; junction bases left unmatched: 10. CDR1 and CDR2 from the germline V gene are KGHSH and LQKENI. The CDR3 is 18 residues long. The CDR3 sequence is CASSPTASGRINYNEQFF. CDR3 coding DNA: TGTGCCAGCTCACCGACGGCTAGCGGGAGGATTAACTACAATGAGCAGTTCTTC.

V usage is TRBV6-1 and J usage is TRBJ2-3; 8 nucleotides line up with TRBD1. Germline V gene lookup returns CDR1 MNHNS and CDR2 SASEGT. V shed 7 bases and J 1 base; nucleotides not matched to a gene: 13. The CDR3 extends over 17 amino acids. The CDR3 protein is CASTSSGGTIGTDTQYF. The CDR3 region has the DNA TGTGCCAGCACCTCTTCAGGGGGCACTATAGGCACAGATACGCAGTATTTT.

The table lists this clonotype with a few counts. CDR3 nucleotide sequence: TGTGCCAGCAGCCATTCGTCCGGGGAGCTGTTTTTT. It specifies CASSHSSGELFF. This chain uses TRBV14 with TRBJ2-2; D is unclear. Germline CDR1 is SGHDN and CDR2 is FVKESK. Trimming cost V 3 bases and J 6 bases, with 5 bases left between them. CDR3 length equals 12 residues.

This clonotype was seen a few times. The chain recombines TRBV7-8 with TRBJ2-3; D is perhaps TRBD2 (6 bases). Per germline, CDR1 SGHVS and CDR2 FQNEAQ. The germline V and J ends were trimmed by 1 base and 5 bases, with 22 bases remaining between them. The CDR3 contains 18 residues. This chain's CDR3 is CASSLVVDSGPSGDTQYF. The CDR3 bases are TGTGCCAGCAGCTTAGTGGTAGATAGCGGACCCAGCGGAGATACGCAGTATTTT.

This clonotype was picked up a small number of times. This chain links TRBV4-1 with TRBJ2-2; 9 positions match TRBD1. V lost 0 bases and J lost 1; bases outside the gene matches: 3. This CDR3 has 17 residues. Germline CDR1 reads MGHRA; CDR2 reads YSYEKL. The CDR3 is CASSQERTGVNTGELFF. In nucleotides, the CDR3 is TGCGCCAGCAGCCAAGAGAGGACAGGGGTGAACACCGGGGAGCTGTTTTTT.

This clonotype has ten or more counts. The chain recombines TRBV12-3 or TRBV12-4 with TRBJ2-5; 7 nucleotides match TRBD2. V was clipped by 4 bases and J by 4 bases; unmatched bases: 12. The CDR3 length is 16 residues. Here the CDR3 DNA reads TGTGCCAGCAGTTCCTCCTTCGCGGGAGTGGTAGAGACCCAGTACTTC. This translates into CASSSSFAGVVETQYF.

The V gene is TRBV24-1, the J gene TRBJ2-2, with unresolved D. V shed 5 bases and J shed 1 base, with 13 bases lying between them. The CDR3 totals 16 residues. Germline-derived CDR1 and CDR2 are KGHDR and SFDVKD. The CDR3 sequence: CATSASWIMNTGELFF. CDR3 bases: TGTGCCACCAGTGCCAGCTGGATTATGAACACCGGGGAGCTGTTTTTT.

The rearrangement links TRBV11-2 to TRBJ2-1; D may match TRBD1 or TRBD2 (6 bases each). V was shortened by 4 bases and J by 6 bases, with 19 bases between the two germline ends. This CDR3 spans 16 amino acids. Germline-derived CDR1 and CDR2 are SGHAT and FQNNGV. The DNA of the CDR3 is TGTGCCAGCAGCTCTACTAGCTGGGGGGCTGGCAATGAGCAGTTCTTC. This sequence encodes CASSSTSWGAGNEQFF.

The chain uses TRBV5-4 and TRBJ1-4; maybe TRBD1 (6 bases). The CDR3 is 14 residues long. The V and J ends lost 1 base and 7 bases respectively, with 11 bases between them. Germline V CDR1 and CDR2: SGHNT, YYREEE (reference sequence). The CDR3 DNA reads as TGTGCCAGCAGCTTGTGGGGGCGCGGTGAAAAACTGTTTTTT. It translates to CASSLWGRGEKLFF.